This entry describes one T cell receptor beta chain. Its antigen is unidentified. The entry originates in a study of CD8 T cells in Susac syndrome. Overall study findings and caveats: The study's TCR sequencing and HLA analysis covered a relatively small number of individuals, and the study acknowledged this.

Reverse transcription used about 0.45 to 1 ug RNA and random hexamers. The amplification used immunoSEQ multiplex PCR on TCR beta CDR3; it spanned 54 Vbeta and 13 Jbeta. TCRdb recomputed calls from the immunoSEQ multiplex PCR reads with MiXCR, one row per CDR3 protein. The sample holds approximately 160,000 distinct CDR3 sequences, 80% to 95% seen once. The germline gives CDR1 DFQATT, CDR2 SNEGSKA (reference sequence). V was clipped by 1 base and J by 5 bases, with 10 bases between them. The CDR3 loop spans 13 amino acids. V is TRBV20-1 and J is TRBJ2-3; tentatively, D is TRBD2 (7 bases). The TCR comes from a human donor in good health. Sequencing input: CD4+ T cells from PBMCs. CDR3 in amino acids: CSARVGGLDTQYF. CDR3 nucleotide sequence: TGCAGTGCTAGAGTCGGGGGGCTAGATACGCAGTATTTT.